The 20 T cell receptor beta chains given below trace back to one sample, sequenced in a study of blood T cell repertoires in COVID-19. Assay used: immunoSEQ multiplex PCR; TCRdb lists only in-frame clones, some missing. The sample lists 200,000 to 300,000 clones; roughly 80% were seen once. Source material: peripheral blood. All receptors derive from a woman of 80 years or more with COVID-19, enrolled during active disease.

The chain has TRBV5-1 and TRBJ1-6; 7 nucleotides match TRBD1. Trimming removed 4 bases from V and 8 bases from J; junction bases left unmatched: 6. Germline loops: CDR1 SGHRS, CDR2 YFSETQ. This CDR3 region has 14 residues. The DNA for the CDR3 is TGCGCCAGCAGCATCGGGACAGATTATTCACCCCTCCACTTT. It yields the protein CASSIGTDYSPLHF. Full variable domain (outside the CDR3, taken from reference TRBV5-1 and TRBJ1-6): KAGVTQTPRYLIKTRGQQVTLSCSPISGHRSVSWYQQTPGQGLQFLFEYFSETQRNKGNFPGRFSGRQFSNSRSEMNVSTLELGDSALYLCASSIGTDYSPLHFGNGTRLTVT.

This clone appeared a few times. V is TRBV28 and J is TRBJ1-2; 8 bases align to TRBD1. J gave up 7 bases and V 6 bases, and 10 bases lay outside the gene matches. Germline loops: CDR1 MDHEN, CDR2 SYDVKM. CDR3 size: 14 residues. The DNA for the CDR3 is TGTGCCAGCAGGCCAGGACAGGGTCGAGTTGGCTACACCTTC. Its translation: CASRPGQGRVGYTF.

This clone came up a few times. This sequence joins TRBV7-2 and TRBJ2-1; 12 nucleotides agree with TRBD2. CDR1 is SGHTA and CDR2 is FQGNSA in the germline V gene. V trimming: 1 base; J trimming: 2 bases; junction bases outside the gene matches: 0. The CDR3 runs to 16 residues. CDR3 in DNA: TGTGCCAGCAGCTTAGGACTAGCGGGAGCCTACAATGAGCAGTTCTTC. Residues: CASSLGLAGAYNEQFF.

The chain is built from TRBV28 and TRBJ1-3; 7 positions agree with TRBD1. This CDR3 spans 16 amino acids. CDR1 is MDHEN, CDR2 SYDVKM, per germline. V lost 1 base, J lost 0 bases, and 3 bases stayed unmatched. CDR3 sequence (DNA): TGTGCCAGCAGTTTATTGGACAGGTTCTCTGGAAACACCATATATTTT. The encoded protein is CASSLLDRFSGNTIYF.

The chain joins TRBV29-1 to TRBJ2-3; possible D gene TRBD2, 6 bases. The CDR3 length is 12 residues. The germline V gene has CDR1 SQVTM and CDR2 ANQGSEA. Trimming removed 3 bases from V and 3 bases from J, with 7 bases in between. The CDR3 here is CSVDGGTDTQYF. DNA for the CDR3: TGCAGCGTTGACGGAGGGACAGATACGCAGTATTTT.

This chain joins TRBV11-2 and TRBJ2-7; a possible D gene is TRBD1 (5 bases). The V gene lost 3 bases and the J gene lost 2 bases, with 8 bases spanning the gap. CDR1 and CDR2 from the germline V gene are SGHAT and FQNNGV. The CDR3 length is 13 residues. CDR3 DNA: TGTGCCAGCAGCTTCGGACATGCCTACGAGCAGTACTTC. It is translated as CASSFGHAYEQYF.

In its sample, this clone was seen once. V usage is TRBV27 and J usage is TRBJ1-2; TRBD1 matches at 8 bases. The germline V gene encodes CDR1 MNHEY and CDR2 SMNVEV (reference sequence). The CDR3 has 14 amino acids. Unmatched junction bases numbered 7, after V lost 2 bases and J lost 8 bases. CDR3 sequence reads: CASSLRQGAQGYTF. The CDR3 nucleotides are TGTGCCAGCAGTTTACGGCAGGGGGCGCAAGGCTACACCTTC.

The CDR3 region has the DNA TGTGCCAGTAGTACCCCAGGCCAGAATGAAAAACTGTTTTTT. It codes for CASSTPGQNEKLFF. This chain connects TRBV19 to TRBJ1-4; no definite D call. CDR1 and CDR2 (germline): LNHDA, SQIVND (reference sequence). This CDR3 has 14 amino acids. Between the trimmed V and J ends, which lost 4 bases and 5 bases, there was a span of 11 bases. Combining the CDR3 with reference TRBV19 and TRBJ1-4 gives the whole variable domain DGGITQSPKYLFRKEGQNVTLSCEQNLNHDAMYWYRQDPGQGLRLIYYSQIVNDFQKGDIAEGYSVSREKKESFPLTVTSAQKNPTAFYLCASSTPGQNEKLFFGSGTQLSVL.

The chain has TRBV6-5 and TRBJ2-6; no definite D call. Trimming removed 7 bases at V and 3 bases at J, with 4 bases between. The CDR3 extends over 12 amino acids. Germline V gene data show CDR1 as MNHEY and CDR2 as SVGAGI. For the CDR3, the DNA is TGTGCCAGCACGGGTGGGGCCAACGTCCTGACTTTC. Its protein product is CASTGGANVLTF.

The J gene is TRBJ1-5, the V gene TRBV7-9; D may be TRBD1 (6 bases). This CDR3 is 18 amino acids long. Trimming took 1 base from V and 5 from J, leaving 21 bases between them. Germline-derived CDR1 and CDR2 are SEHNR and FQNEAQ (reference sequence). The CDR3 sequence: CASSLGSKAGASHQPQHF. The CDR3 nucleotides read TGTGCCAGCAGCTTAGGGTCGAAGGCAGGGGCCTCACATCAGCCCCAGCATTTT.

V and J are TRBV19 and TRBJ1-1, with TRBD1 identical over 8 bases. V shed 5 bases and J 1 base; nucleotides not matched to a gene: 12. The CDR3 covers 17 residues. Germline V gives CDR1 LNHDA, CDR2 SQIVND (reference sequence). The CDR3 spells CASSWRQGRRKNTEAFF. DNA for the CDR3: TGTGCCAGTAGTTGGAGACAGGGGCGAAGGAAGAACACTGAAGCTTTCTTT.

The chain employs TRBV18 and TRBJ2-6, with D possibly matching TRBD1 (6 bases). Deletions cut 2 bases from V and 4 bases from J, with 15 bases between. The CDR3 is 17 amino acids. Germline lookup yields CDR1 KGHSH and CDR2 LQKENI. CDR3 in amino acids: CASSPRTAELGANVLTF. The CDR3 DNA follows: TGTGCCAGCTCACCAAGGACAGCTGAACTGGGGGCCAACGTCCTGACTTTC.

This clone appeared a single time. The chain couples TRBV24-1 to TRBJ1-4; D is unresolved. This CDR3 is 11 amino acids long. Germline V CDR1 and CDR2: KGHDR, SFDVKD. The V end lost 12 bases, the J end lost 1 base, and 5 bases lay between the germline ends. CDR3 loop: CARGTNEKLFF. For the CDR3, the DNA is TGTGCCCGGGGAACTAATGAAAAACTGTTTTTT.

This CDR3 is CAWSETGGLFF. The DNA for the CDR3 is TGTGCCTGGAGCGAGACAGGGGGACTGTTTTTT. The J gene is TRBJ1-4, the V gene TRBV30; 9 bases align to TRBD1. The CDR3 extends over 11 amino acids. The germline CDR1 and CDR2 sequences are GTSNPN and SVGIG (reference sequence). The trim removed 3 bases at V and 13 bases at J, leaving 3 bases unmatched.

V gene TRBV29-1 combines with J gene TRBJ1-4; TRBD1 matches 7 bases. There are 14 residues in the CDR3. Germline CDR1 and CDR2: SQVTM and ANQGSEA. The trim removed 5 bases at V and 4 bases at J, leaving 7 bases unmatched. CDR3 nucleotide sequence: TGCAGCGTTTACGGGACAGCAGATAATGAAAAACTGTTTTTT. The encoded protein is CSVYGTADNEKLFF. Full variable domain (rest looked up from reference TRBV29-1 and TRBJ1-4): SAVISQKPSRDICQRGTSLTIQCQVDSQVTMMFWYRQQPGQSLTLIATANQGSEATYESGFVIDKFPISRPNLTFSTLTVSNMSPEDSSIYLCSVYGTADNEKLFFGSGTQLSVL.

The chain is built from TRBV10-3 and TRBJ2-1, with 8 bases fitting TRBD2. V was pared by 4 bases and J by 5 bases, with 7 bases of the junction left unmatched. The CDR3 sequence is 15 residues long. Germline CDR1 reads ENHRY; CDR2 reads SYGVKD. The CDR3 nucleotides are TGTGCCATCAGTGCAATAGCGGGATTGAACAATGAGCAGTTCTTC. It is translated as CAISAIAGLNNEQFF.

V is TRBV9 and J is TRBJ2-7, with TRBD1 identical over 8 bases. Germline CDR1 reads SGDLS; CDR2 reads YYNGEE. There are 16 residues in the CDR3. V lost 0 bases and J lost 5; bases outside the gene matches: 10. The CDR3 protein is CASSVGRDRRINEQYF. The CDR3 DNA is TGTGCCAGCAGCGTAGGTCGGGACAGGAGAATCAACGAGCAGTACTTC.

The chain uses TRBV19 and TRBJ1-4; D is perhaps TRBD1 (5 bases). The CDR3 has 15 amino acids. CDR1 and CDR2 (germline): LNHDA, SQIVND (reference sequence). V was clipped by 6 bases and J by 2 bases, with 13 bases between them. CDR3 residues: CASRDQDSTNEKLFF. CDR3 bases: TGTGCCAGTAGAGACCAAGACAGCACTAATGAAAAACTGTTTTTT. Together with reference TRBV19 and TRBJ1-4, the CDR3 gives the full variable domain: DGGITQSPKYLFRKEGQNVTLSCEQNLNHDAMYWYRQDPGQGLRLIYYSQIVNDFQKGDIAEGYSVSREKKESFPLTVTSAQKNPTAFYLCASRDQDSTNEKLFFGSGTQLSVL.

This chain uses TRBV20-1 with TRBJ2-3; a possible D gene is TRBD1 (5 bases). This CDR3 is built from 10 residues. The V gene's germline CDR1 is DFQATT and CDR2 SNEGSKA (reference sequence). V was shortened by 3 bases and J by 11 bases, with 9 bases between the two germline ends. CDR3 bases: TGCAGTGCTAGGGGGCGGAGGCAGTATTTT. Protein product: CSARGRRQYF.

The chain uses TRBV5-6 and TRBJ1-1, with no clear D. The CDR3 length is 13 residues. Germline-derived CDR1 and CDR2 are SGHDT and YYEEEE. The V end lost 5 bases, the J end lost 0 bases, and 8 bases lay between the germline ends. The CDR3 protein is CASSVNMNTEAFF. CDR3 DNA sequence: TGTGCCAGCAGTGTCAACATGAACACTGAAGCTTTCTTT.